The rows below give T cell receptor beta chains drawn from one sample of a study of patients and donors after allogeneic stem cell transplantation. Each CDR3 protein gets one entry after TCRdb re-called the RT-PCR reads with MiXCR. The repertoire holds over 200,000 distinct CDR3 sequences, with around 41% as singletons. Sequencing was performed on blood, either unsorted or a sorted T cell fraction (not recorded which). The origin of the receptors is a human donor who was either an allogeneic HSCT recipient or a stem cell or donor lymphocyte infusion donor (not recorded which). It is not recorded whose cells these are; they may come from a transplant donor. The CDR3 runs from the conserved cysteine through the conserved F or W. Each record gives: CDR3 protein, CDR3 DNA, V gene, D gene, J gene, clone size. D genes are given only for firm matches. Some rows mark clone size as missing; the rest say once, few, many or name a class of expanded clone.

cdr3_aa: CRQQGGARRDYGYTF; cdr3_nt: TGCAGACAACAGGGGGGGGCGCGGAGGGACTATGGCTACACCTTC; v_call: TRBV20-1; d_call: TRBD1; j_call: TRBJ1-2; clone_size: few
cdr3_aa: CASSLRRENEQFF; cdr3_nt: TGCGCCAGCAGCTTGCGCAGGGAGAATGAGCAGTTCTTC; v_call: TRBV5-1; d_call: .; j_call: TRBJ2-1; clone_size: few
cdr3_aa: CASSLRTGRGYEQYF; cdr3_nt: TGTGCCAGCAGCTTAAGGACAGGAAGGGGCTACGAGCAGTACTTC; v_call: TRBV7-8; d_call: TRBD1; j_call: TRBJ2-7; clone_size: .
cdr3_aa: CATSSLLGQGLYGYTF; cdr3_nt: TGTGCCACCAGCAGTCTCCTAGGACAGGGCCTTTATGGCTACACCTTC; v_call: TRBV15; d_call: TRBD1; j_call: TRBJ1-2; clone_size: many
cdr3_aa: CASSLGVVVPGELFF; cdr3_nt: TGCGCCAGCAGCTTGGGTGTCGTAGTTCCCGGGGAGCTGTTTTTT; v_call: TRBV5-1; d_call: .; j_call: TRBJ2-2; clone_size: .
cdr3_aa: CASSPNRGQPQHF; cdr3_nt: TGTGCCAGCAGCCCTAACAGGGGACAGCCCCAGCATTTT; v_call: TRBV12-3/TRBV12-4; d_call: TRBD1; j_call: TRBJ1-5; clone_size: many
cdr3_aa: CASSEAGGATQAFF; cdr3_nt: TGTGCCAGCAGTGAAGCTGGGGGGGCAACCCAAGCTTTCTTT; v_call: TRBV6-1; d_call: .; j_call: TRBJ1-1; clone_size: few
cdr3_aa: CASSFTTGWNEKLFF; cdr3_nt: TGTGCCAGCAGCTTTACCACAGGGTGGAATGAAAAACTGTTTTTT; v_call: TRBV7-2; d_call: .; j_call: TRBJ1-4; clone_size: .
cdr3_aa: CAISELAGESSGANVLTF; cdr3_nt: TGTGCCATCAGTGAACTAGCGGGGGAAAGCTCTGGGGCCAACGTCCTGACTTTC; v_call: TRBV10-3; d_call: TRBD2; j_call: TRBJ2-6; clone_size: few
cdr3_aa: CASSEFRGRTDTQYF; cdr3_nt: TGTGCCAGCAGTGAATTTCGGGGCCGCACAGATACGCAGTATTTT; v_call: TRBV25-1; d_call: .; j_call: TRBJ2-3; clone_size: .
cdr3_aa: CASSLLVREGYTF; cdr3_nt: TGTGCCAGCAGTTTATTGGTCAGGGAAGGCTACACCTTC; v_call: TRBV28; d_call: .; j_call: TRBJ1-2; clone_size: few
cdr3_aa: CASSQRTGVGYTF; cdr3_nt: TGCGCCAGCAGCCAACGGACAGGGGTCGGCTACACCTTC; v_call: TRBV5-1; d_call: TRBD1; j_call: TRBJ1-2; clone_size: few
cdr3_aa: CASRDRSQVNTGELFF; cdr3_nt: TGTGCCAGCAGAGATAGGTCGCAGGTTAACACCGGGGAGCTGTTTTTT; v_call: TRBV27; d_call: .; j_call: TRBJ2-2; clone_size: .
cdr3_aa: CASSSGQGANYGYTF; cdr3_nt: TGTGCCAGCAGCTCTGGACAGGGGGCTAACTATGGCTACACCTTC; v_call: TRBV7-8; d_call: TRBD1; j_call: TRBJ1-2; clone_size: .
cdr3_aa: CSARDHGETYQPQHF; cdr3_nt: TGCAGTGCTAGAGATCATGGGGAGACTTACCAGCCCCAGCATTTT; v_call: TRBV20-1; d_call: .; j_call: TRBJ1-5; clone_size: few
cdr3_aa: CASRPDRVGYEQYF; cdr3_nt: TGTGCCAGCAGGCCGGACAGGGTTGGCTACGAGCAGTACTTC; v_call: TRBV6-6; d_call: TRBD1; j_call: TRBJ2-7; clone_size: .
cdr3_aa: CATGENNEQFF; cdr3_nt: TGTGCCACCGGGGAGAACAATGAGCAGTTCTTC; v_call: TRBV15; d_call: .; j_call: TRBJ2-1; clone_size: .
cdr3_aa: CATSREGRGLYEQYF; cdr3_nt: TGTGCCACCAGCAGAGAAGGCAGGGGGCTCTACGAGCAGTACTTC; v_call: TRBV15; d_call: TRBD1; j_call: TRBJ2-7; clone_size: .
cdr3_aa: CASSHQGYGYTF; cdr3_nt: TGCGCCAGCAGCCATCAGGGGTATGGCTACACCTTC; v_call: TRBV4-1; d_call: .; j_call: TRBJ1-2; clone_size: few
cdr3_aa: CASSESGTGTDTQYF; cdr3_nt: TGTGCCAGCAGTGAGTCCGGGACAGGCACAGATACGCAGTATTTT; v_call: TRBV2; d_call: TRBD1; j_call: TRBJ2-3; clone_size: .
cdr3_aa: CAISESAGSINTEAFF; cdr3_nt: TGTGCCATCAGTGAGTCGGCAGGGAGTATTAACACTGAAGCTTTCTTT; v_call: TRBV10-3; d_call: .; j_call: TRBJ1-1; clone_size: .
cdr3_aa: CASSLALATGHEQFF; cdr3_nt: TGTGCCAGCAGCTTAGCCCTGGCTACAGGCCATGAGCAGTTCTTC; v_call: TRBV7-2; d_call: .; j_call: TRBJ2-1; clone_size: .
cdr3_aa: CASSVRVDTEAFF; cdr3_nt: TGTGCCAGCAGCGTGAGGGTGGACACTGAAGCTTTCTTT; v_call: TRBV9; d_call: .; j_call: TRBJ1-1; clone_size: many
cdr3_aa: CASSQTKSSPLHF; cdr3_nt: TGCGCCAGCAGCCAAACTAAGAGCTCACCCCTCCACTTT; v_call: TRBV4-3; d_call: .; j_call: TRBJ1-6; clone_size: .
cdr3_aa: CATSRDSPKSSYNSPLHF; cdr3_nt: TGTGCCACCAGCAGAGATTCCCCCAAGAGCTCCTATAATTCACCCCTCCACTTT; v_call: TRBV15; d_call: .; j_call: TRBJ1-6; clone_size: .
cdr3_aa: CASSLVASGELFF; cdr3_nt: TGTGCCAGCAGTTTAGTCGCATCCGGGGAGCTGTTTTTT; v_call: TRBV28; d_call: .; j_call: TRBJ2-2; clone_size: .
cdr3_aa: CASSRPRRMNTEAFF; cdr3_nt: TGTGCCAGCAGTCGCCCGAGGCGCATGAACACTGAAGCTTTCTTT; v_call: TRBV6-2/TRBV6-3; d_call: .; j_call: TRBJ1-1; clone_size: .
cdr3_aa: CSARRGAEQYF; cdr3_nt: TGCAGTGCTAGAAGGGGGGCTGAGCAGTACTTC; v_call: TRBV20-1; d_call: .; j_call: TRBJ2-7; clone_size: .
cdr3_aa: CSATTGRNSPLHF; cdr3_nt: TGCAGTGCTACGACAGGGCGTAATTCACCCCTCCACTTT; v_call: TRBV20-1; d_call: TRBD1; j_call: TRBJ1-6; clone_size: few
cdr3_aa: CASSQIQGTNEKLFF; cdr3_nt: TGCGCCAGCAGCCAAATACAGGGGACTAATGAAAAACTGTTTTTT; v_call: TRBV4-1; d_call: TRBD1; j_call: TRBJ1-4; clone_size: few
cdr3_aa: CASSLSSGGPNEQFF; cdr3_nt: TGTGCCAGCAGTTTGAGTAGCGGGGGGCCTAATGAGCAGTTCTTC; v_call: TRBV12-3/TRBV12-4; d_call: TRBD2; j_call: TRBJ2-1; clone_size: .
cdr3_aa: CASSLQTSYLGDTQYF; cdr3_nt: TGTGCCAGCAGCCTCCAGACTAGTTACCTGGGGGATACGCAGTATTTT; v_call: TRBV9; d_call: .; j_call: TRBJ2-3; clone_size: .
cdr3_aa: CSVASGTLPYEQYF; cdr3_nt: TGCAGCGTTGCATCCGGGACCCTTCCCTACGAGCAGTACTTC; v_call: TRBV29-1; d_call: .; j_call: TRBJ2-7; clone_size: .
cdr3_aa: CASSLGDRANTEAFF; cdr3_nt: TGTGCCAGCAGTTTAGGGGACAGGGCGAACACTGAAGCTTTCTTT; v_call: TRBV27; d_call: TRBD1; j_call: TRBJ1-1; clone_size: .
cdr3_aa: CASSLAVWSYNEQFF; cdr3_nt: TGCGCCAGCAGCTTGGCCGTGTGGTCCTACAATGAGCAGTTCTTC; v_call: TRBV5-1; d_call: .; j_call: TRBJ2-1; clone_size: few
cdr3_aa: CASSTGSEAFF; cdr3_nt: TGTGCCAGCAGTACTGGCTCTGAAGCTTTCTTT; v_call: TRBV7-9; d_call: .; j_call: TRBJ1-1; clone_size: few
cdr3_aa: CSVSPGFSSYEQYF; cdr3_nt: TGCAGCGTTTCACCGGGCTTCAGCTCCTACGAGCAGTACTTC; v_call: TRBV29-1; d_call: .; j_call: TRBJ2-7; clone_size: .
cdr3_aa: CASSFPVGDYGYTF; cdr3_nt: TGTGCCAGCAGCTTCCCGGTAGGGGACTATGGCTACACCTTC; v_call: TRBV7-9; d_call: .; j_call: TRBJ1-2; clone_size: few
cdr3_aa: CASTGTAGTEAFF; cdr3_nt: TGTGCCAGCACTGGGACAGCCGGCACTGAAGCTTTCTTT; v_call: TRBV9; d_call: TRBD1; j_call: TRBJ1-1; clone_size: few
cdr3_aa: CASSFWTGEKLFF; cdr3_nt: TGCGCCAGCAGCTTTTGGACGGGGGAAAAACTGTTTTTT; v_call: TRBV5-1; d_call: .; j_call: TRBJ1-4; clone_size: once
cdr3_aa: CASSEYGRDTEAFF; cdr3_nt: TGTGCCAGCAGTGAATACGGCCGGGACACTGAAGCTTTCTTT; v_call: TRBV25-1; d_call: .; j_call: TRBJ1-1; clone_size: .
cdr3_aa: CASSAGQYQETQYF; cdr3_nt: TGCGCCAGCAGCGCTGGACAGTATCAAGAGACCCAGTACTTC; v_call: TRBV5-1; d_call: .; j_call: TRBJ2-5; clone_size: once
cdr3_aa: CSARGLQGQNYGYTF; cdr3_nt: TGCAGTGCTAGAGGTCTCCAGGGACAAAACTATGGCTACACCTTC; v_call: TRBV20-1; d_call: .; j_call: TRBJ1-2; clone_size: .
cdr3_aa: CSARTGQGAPYEQYF; cdr3_nt: TGCAGTGCTAGAACCGGACAGGGGGCCCCCTACGAGCAGTACTTC; v_call: TRBV20-1; d_call: TRBD1; j_call: TRBJ2-7; clone_size: .
cdr3_aa: CASSLTGSSNQPQHF; cdr3_nt: TGTGCCAGCAGCCTTACAGGGTCTTCCAATCAGCCCCAGCATTTT; v_call: TRBV7-9; d_call: .; j_call: TRBJ1-5; clone_size: few
cdr3_aa: CASSRRQGDRGSTDTQYF; cdr3_nt: TGTGCCAGCTCACGGCGCCAGGGAGATCGGGGCAGCACAGATACGCAGTATTTT; v_call: TRBV18; d_call: .; j_call: TRBJ2-3; clone_size: .
cdr3_aa: CASRSLAGGTDTQYF; cdr3_nt: TGTGCCAGCAGATCACTAGCGGGGGGGACAGATACGCAGTATTTT; v_call: TRBV12-3/TRBV12-4; d_call: TRBD2; j_call: TRBJ2-3; clone_size: .
cdr3_aa: CSAPGSMSDNSPLHF; cdr3_nt: TGCAGTGCTCCGGGATCAATGTCGGATAATTCACCCCTCCACTTT; v_call: TRBV20-1; d_call: .; j_call: TRBJ1-6; clone_size: few
cdr3_aa: CASSSRDRGSYEQYF; cdr3_nt: TGTGCCAGCAGTTCCAGGGACAGGGGTTCCTACGAGCAGTACTTC; v_call: TRBV12-3/TRBV12-4; d_call: TRBD1; j_call: TRBJ2-7; clone_size: .
cdr3_aa: CASSETGMGTDTQYF; cdr3_nt: TGCGCCAGCAGCGAAACAGGGATGGGGACCGATACGCAGTATTTT; v_call: TRBV5-1; d_call: .; j_call: TRBJ2-3; clone_size: .
cdr3_aa: CASSMGQTHSPLHF; cdr3_nt: TGCGCCAGCAGCATGGGACAGACGCATTCACCCCTCCACTTT; v_call: TRBV5-1; d_call: TRBD1; j_call: TRBJ1-6; clone_size: .
cdr3_aa: CASSPTSGGPNNEQFF; cdr3_nt: TGTGCCAGCAGCCCGACTAGCGGGGGCCCTAACAATGAGCAGTTCTTC; v_call: TRBV7-9; d_call: TRBD2; j_call: TRBJ2-1; clone_size: few
cdr3_aa: CAISEVSGGTNTGELFF; cdr3_nt: TGTGCCATCAGTGAGGTTTCGGGGGGAACGAACACCGGGGAGCTGTTTTTT; v_call: TRBV10-3; d_call: TRBD2; j_call: TRBJ2-2; clone_size: .
cdr3_aa: CASSPGSSEAFF; cdr3_nt: TGTGCCAGCAGTCCCGGATCGTCTGAAGCTTTCTTT; v_call: TRBV12-3/TRBV12-4; d_call: .; j_call: TRBJ1-1; clone_size: .
cdr3_aa: CSAKDRESYEQYF; cdr3_nt: TGCAGTGCTAAGGACAGGGAATCCTACGAGCAGTACTTC; v_call: TRBV20-1; d_call: TRBD1; j_call: TRBJ2-7; clone_size: .
cdr3_aa: CASGQGYQPQHF; cdr3_nt: TGTGCTAGTGGTCAGGGTTATCAGCCCCAGCATTTT; v_call: TRBV12-5; d_call: .; j_call: TRBJ1-5; clone_size: .
cdr3_aa: CASTPGRGEETQYF; cdr3_nt: TGTGCCAGCACCCCGGGAAGGGGAGAAGAGACCCAGTACTTC; v_call: TRBV21-1; d_call: .; j_call: TRBJ2-5; clone_size: .
cdr3_aa: CASSFGRDSNQPQHF; cdr3_nt: TGTGCCAGCAGCTTCGGACGGGATAGCAATCAGCCCCAGCATTTT; v_call: TRBV7-2; d_call: .; j_call: TRBJ1-5; clone_size: once
cdr3_aa: CASSLGGALNQQYF; cdr3_nt: TGTGCCAGCAGCCTCGGGGGGGCCCTAAATCAGCAGTACTTC; v_call: TRBV12-3/TRBV12-4; d_call: TRBD2; j_call: TRBJ2-7; clone_size: .
cdr3_aa: CSARVVAGRDTQYF; cdr3_nt: TGCAGTGCTAGAGTGGTAGCAGGGAGGGATACGCAGTATTTT; v_call: TRBV20-1; d_call: .; j_call: TRBJ2-3; clone_size: .